The present T cell receptor beta chain was sequenced within a study of CD8+ T cells in alopecia areata. Whole-study context: Treated patients swallowed 5 to 10 mg of oral tofacitinib twice daily.

Findings and caveats of the study: Only a single nonresponder existed, so baseline CD8+ expansion links stay unclear. Among the top 100, expanded CD8+ clones, as well as scalp clonality, were significantly decreased by tofacitinib.

Described treatment: oral pan-JAK inhibitor, 5-10 mg twice daily. With respect to this clone: Its cognate antigen is unknown.

RNA extraction and reverse transcription yielded cDNA as sequencing template. Sequencing was performed with immunoSEQ multiplex PCR; in TCRdb, only in-frame clones are kept and a portion is missing. The table lists fewer than 250,000 clones, around two fifths of them singletons. Germline loops: CDR1 SGHAT, CDR2 FQNNGV. This CDR3 contains 18 residues. The germline V and J ends were trimmed by 6 bases and 1 base, with 22 bases remaining between them. The chain recombines TRBV11-2 with TRBJ2-1; D tentatively reads TRBD1 or TRBD2 (5 bases each). The specimen comprised CD4+ T cells sorted from blood, sampled between weeks 36 and 40, from a patient treated with tofacitinib. The TCR originated in a human donor with alopecia areata. CDR3 nucleotide sequence: TGTGCCAGCAGGTTAACTGGATGGGGGAGTGTGTCCTACAATGAGCAGTTCTTC. This codes for CASRLTGWGSVSYNEQFF.